The T cell receptor (beta chain) described here comes from a study of blood T cell repertoires in COVID-19. Study information: The origin of the acute and convalescent COVID-19 samples was the United States, Italy and Spain. T cells, B-cell-depleted T cells, or PBMCs supplied cDNA or gDNA.

In the study's own analysis: Amplification of reference gene primers was used by the study to estimate nucleated cell counts. The table came from immunoSEQ multiplex PCR; TCRdb's copy has only in-frame clones and leaves some out. Clonal size and the V and J genes are those of that table, whereas D and trimming came from the DNA. Of approximately 140,000 clones in the sample, roughly 80% were seen once. The ends lost 5 bases at V and 4 bases at J; junction bases unmatched: 7. CDR3 length: 16 amino acids. From germline, CDR1 is SGHTA and CDR2 FQGNSA. The TCR comes from a man aged 50 to 60 with acute or convalescent COVID-19. The genes are TRBV7-2 and TRBJ2-1, with 11 bases matching TRBD2. The sequencing input was peripheral blood. CDR3 DNA: TGTGCCAGCAGCCTCACTAGCGGGGGCTTATACAATGAGCAGTTCTTC. Translation: CASSLTSGGLYNEQFF.